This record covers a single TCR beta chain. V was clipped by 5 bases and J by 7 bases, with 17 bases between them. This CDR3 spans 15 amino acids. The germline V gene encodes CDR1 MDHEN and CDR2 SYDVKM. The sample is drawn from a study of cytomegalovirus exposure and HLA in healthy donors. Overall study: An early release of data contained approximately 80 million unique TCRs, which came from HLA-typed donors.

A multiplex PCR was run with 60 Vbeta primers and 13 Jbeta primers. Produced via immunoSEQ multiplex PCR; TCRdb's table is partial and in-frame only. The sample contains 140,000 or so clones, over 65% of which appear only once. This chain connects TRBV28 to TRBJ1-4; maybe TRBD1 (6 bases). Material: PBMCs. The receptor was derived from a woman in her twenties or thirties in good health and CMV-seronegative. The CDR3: CASSRARGAREKLFF. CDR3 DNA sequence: TGTGCCAGCAGTAGAGCCAGGGGAGCTCGTGAAAAACTGTTTTTT.